This TCR beta chain was recovered during a study of CXCR3-negative and CXCR3-positive naive CD8 T cells. Study results and limitations: Cryopreserved PBMCs had partly decreased CXCR3 expression; fresh PBMCs were used in most assays. Both naive subsets showed comparably high diversity, and memory CD8+ cells showed much lower diversity.

Germline V gene data show CDR1 as LNHDA and CDR2 as SQIVND (reference sequence). The CDR3 is 18 residues long. On this clonotype: Its antigen is not known.

Naive CD8+ T cells carried a CD45RO-CCR7+CD27+CD95- phenotype. Carrying UMI labels, the TRB cDNA libraries were prepared through 5' RACE. With the 5' RACE reads reprocessed, TCRdb shows one record per CDR3 protein and no DNA. Recorded for this sample: 100,000 to 150,000 distinct CDR3 sequences. The chain recombines TRBV19 with TRBJ2-2; the D call of TRBD1 rests on TCRdb alone, since no DNA is present to check it. The source is a human donor in good health. Some clones in this sample may be carry-over from other donors' samples. Sequenced: naive CXCR3- CD8+ T cells from blood. Regarding subset: CD45RO-CCR7+CD27+CD95- naive CD8+ T cells lacking CXCR3 (TNR3-). CDR3 region: CASSIWGGYRGPTGELFF.